These 3 T cell receptor beta chains were sequenced from one sample in a study of blood T cell repertoires in COVID-19. TCRdb's table, derived via immunoSEQ multiplex PCR, lists solely in-frame clones and lacks some. Altogether some 100,000 clones are present, roughly 86% being singletons, with the ten largest covering under 7.5%. What was sequenced was peripheral blood. The receptor source for this set is an older woman with acute or convalescent COVID-19.

The chain couples TRBV6-1 to TRBJ2-7; D remains unclear. This CDR3 has 12 amino acids. Trimming pared 3 bases from V and 6 bases from J, leaving 9 bases between. CDR1 and CDR2 (germline): MNHNS, SASEGT. CDR3 in DNA: TGTGCCAGCAGTGACACCTTCAGCGAGCAGTACTTC. Its protein product is CASSDTFSEQYF.

A few counts support this clone. An end of the junction differs from the germline gene, which may be a read error. The chain has TRBV7-7 and TRBJ2-2; possibly TRBD1 for D (6 bases). The CDR3 loop spans 16 amino acids. Germline V gene lookup returns CDR1 SSHAT and CDR2 FNYEAQ (reference sequence). CDR3 bases: TGTGCTAGCAGCTTAGGTCGGACAGTAAACACCGGGGAGCTGTTTTTT. Translated, it gives CASSLGRTVNTGELFF. The full variable domain, its missing parts supplied by reference TRBV7-7 and TRBJ2-2, is GAGVSQSPRYKVTKRGQDVTLRCDPISSHATLYWYQQALGQGPEFLTYFNYEAQPDKSGLPSDRFSAERPEGSISTLTIQRTEQRDSAMYRCASSLGRTVNTGELFFGEGSRLTVL.

This clone was seen a handful of times. The chain is built from TRBV11-1 and TRBJ2-1; TRBD2 agrees at 11 bases. The germline CDR1 and CDR2 sequences are SGHAT and FQDESV (reference sequence). The CDR3 contains 15 residues. With V trimmed by 4 bases and J by 4 bases, 3 bases remained unmatched. CDR3 bases: TGTGCCAGCAGCTCCGGGACTAGCGGATACAATGAGCAGTTCTTC. This encodes CASSSGTSGYNEQFF. Using reference TRBV11-1 and TRBJ2-1 for the parts outside the CDR3, the full variable domain is EAEVAQSPRYKITEKSQAVAFWCDPISGHATLYWYRQILGQGPELLVQFQDESVVDDSQLPKDRFSAERLKGVDSTLKIQPAELGDSAMYLCASSSGTSGYNEQFFGPGTRLTVL.